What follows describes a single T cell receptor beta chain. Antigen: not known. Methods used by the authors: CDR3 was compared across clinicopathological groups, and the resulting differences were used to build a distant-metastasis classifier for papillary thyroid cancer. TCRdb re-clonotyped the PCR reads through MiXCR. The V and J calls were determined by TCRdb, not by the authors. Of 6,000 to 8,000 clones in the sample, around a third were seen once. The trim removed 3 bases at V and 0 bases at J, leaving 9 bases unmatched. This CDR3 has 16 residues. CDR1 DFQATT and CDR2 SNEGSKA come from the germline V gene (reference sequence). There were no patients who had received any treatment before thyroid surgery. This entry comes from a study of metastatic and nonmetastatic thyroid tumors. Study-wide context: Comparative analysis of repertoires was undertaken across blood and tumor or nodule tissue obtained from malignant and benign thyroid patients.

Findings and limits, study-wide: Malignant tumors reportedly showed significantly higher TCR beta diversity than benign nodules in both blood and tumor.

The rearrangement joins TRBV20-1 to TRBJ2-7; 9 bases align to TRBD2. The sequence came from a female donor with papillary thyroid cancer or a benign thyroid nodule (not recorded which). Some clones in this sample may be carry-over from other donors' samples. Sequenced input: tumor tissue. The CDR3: CSARSGERGDSYEQYF. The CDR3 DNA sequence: TGCAGTGCTAGGTCTGGGGAGCGGGGGGACTCCTACGAGCAGTACTTC.